The 27 T cell receptor beta chains in this list originate from one sample, sequenced in a study of T cell responses to AZD1222 COVID-19 vaccine. The protocol was immunoSEQ multiplex PCR, while the TCRdb copy is restricted to in-frame clones and leaves out a portion. The sample has 120,000 to 150,000 clones, 75% to 95% seen once. The source material was peripheral blood, sampled on day 0 of MenACWY control vaccination. The receptor source for this set is an adult in good health.

The V gene is TRBV7-3, the J gene TRBJ1-1; D not resolved. There are 13 residues in the CDR3. Trimming removed 8 bases at V and 5 bases at J, with 15 bases between. CDR1 SGHTA and CDR2 FQGTGA come from the germline V gene. The CDR3 DNA reads as TGTGCCAGCGGATCGGGGTATCGGACTGAAGCTTTCTTT. Protein: CASGSGYRTEAFF.

The V gene is TRBV5-8, the J gene TRBJ1-5, with 8 bases identical to TRBD1. The CDR3 runs to 16 residues. The junction had 5 bases not matched to a gene; V was cut back by 2 bases and J by 1 base. CDR1 SGHTS and CDR2 YDEGEE come from the germline V gene. The CDR3 sequence: CASSFDRGSSNQPQHF. CDR3 in DNA: TGTGCCAGCAGCTTCGACAGGGGATCCAGCAATCAGCCCCAGCATTTT. The full variable domain, completed using reference TRBV5-8 and TRBJ1-5, is EAGVTQSPTHLIKTRGQQATLRCSPISGHTSVYWYQQALGLGLQFLLWYDEGEERNRGNFPPRFSGRQFPNYSSELNVNALELEDSALYLCASSFDRGSSNQPQHFGDGTRLSIL.

V and J are TRBV30 and TRBJ1-5; a possible D gene is TRBD1 (5 bases). CDR1 is GTSNPN and CDR2 is SVGIG in the germline V gene (reference sequence). V was pared by 0 bases and J by 3 bases, with 15 bases between. This CDR3 is 16 amino acids long. Here the CDR3 reads CAWSVRGSVTNQPQHF. CDR3 DNA: TGTGCCTGGAGTGTACGGGGCAGTGTTACCAATCAGCCCCAGCATTTT.

The table lists this clone with a count of one. J is TRBJ2-5 and V is TRBV18, with D perhaps given as TRBD1 or TRBD2 (5 bases each). The germline V gene has CDR1 KGHSH and CDR2 LQKENI. The CDR3 covers 16 residues. V shed 0 bases and J shed 0 bases, with 11 bases lying between them. The CDR3 region is CASSPPVGTNQETQYF. The CDR3 region has the DNA TGTGCCAGCTCACCACCGGTCGGGACGAACCAAGAGACCCAGTACTTC.

The gene calls are TRBV27 and TRBJ2-2; 9 positions agree with TRBD1. V dropped 3 bases and J dropped 5; count of bases not matched to a gene: 7. The germline V gene encodes CDR1 MNHEY and CDR2 SMNVEV (reference sequence). The CDR3 is 16 amino acids. CDR3 bases: TGTGCCAGCAGTTTGTGGGACAGGGTTGTGACCGGGGAGCTGTTTTTT. Encoded protein: CASSLWDRVVTGELFF.

The chain employs TRBV5-1 and TRBJ2-7; no clear D gene. V was trimmed by 0 bases and J by 3 bases, leaving 7 bases between them. This CDR3 region has 13 residues. Looked up from germline, CDR1 is SGHRS and CDR2 is YFSETQ. DNA for the CDR3: TGCGCCAGCAGCTTGGGGCAGTTCTACGAGCAGTACTTC. Residues: CASSLGQFYEQYF.

The chain is built from TRBV7-3 and TRBJ2-2; 7 nucleotides align to TRBD2. CDR3 length: 17 residues. V trimming: 3 bases; J trimming: 4 bases; junction bases outside the gene matches: 11. From germline, CDR1 is SGHTA and CDR2 FQGTGA. CDR3 sequence: CASSLYGPSGITGELFF. The CDR3 DNA is TGTGCCAGCAGCTTGTATGGCCCGAGCGGGATCACCGGGGAGCTGTTTTTT.

The V call is TRBV12-5, the J call TRBJ2-1; 7 nucleotides line up with TRBD2. Germline V gene data show CDR1 as LGHNT and CDR2 as FRNRAP. The CDR3 extends over 17 amino acids. The ends lost 0 bases at V and 4 bases at J; junction bases unmatched: 9. The DNA for the CDR3 is TGTGCTAGTGGTTTGGTACTAGGGCTAGCGGAGTACAATGAGCAGTTCTTC. This codes for CASGLVLGLAEYNEQFF.

The V and J genes are TRBV2 and TRBJ2-1; 11 nucleotides line up with TRBD2. V lost 7 bases and J lost 0; bases outside the gene matches: 5. This CDR3 contains 16 residues. Germline V gene sequence: CDR1 SNHLY, CDR2 FYNNEI. The CDR3 loop is CASKKLAGASYNEQFF. In DNA, the CDR3 is TGTGCCAGCAAGAAACTAGCGGGAGCCTCCTACAATGAGCAGTTCTTC.

V usage is TRBV7-2 and J usage is TRBJ2-3; D is tentatively TRBD1 or TRBD2 (6 bases each). Germline V lookup: CDR1 SGHTA, CDR2 FQGNSA. This CDR3 is built from 15 residues. V lost 1 base and J 6 bases, leaving 14 bases between the germline ends. The CDR3, as DNA: TGTGCCAGCAGCTTAGAACCGGGGGCGCGCGATACGCAGTATTTT. This sequence encodes CASSLEPGARDTQYF.

In this sample, this clone turned up once. This sequence joins TRBV3-1 (or the pseudogene TRBV3-2) and TRBJ1-1, with D possibly being TRBD1 (6 bases). The V end was cut by 5 bases, the J end by 1 base, with 17 bases between. This CDR3 spans 16 amino acids. CDR1 and CDR2 (germline): LGHDT, YNNKEL (reference sequence). CDR3 protein: CASSFQGGGGNTEAFF. CDR3 sequence (DNA): TGTGCCAGCAGCTTTCAAGGTGGAGGGGGGAACACTGAAGCTTTCTTT.

The chain recombines TRBV10-1 with TRBJ2-7; 8 positions match TRBD2. Trimming cost V 6 bases and J 5 bases; bases outside gene matches: 12. The germline V gene has CDR1 WNHNN and CDR2 SYGVQD (reference sequence). This CDR3 region has 15 residues. CDR3 sequence: CASSTTSGGPHEQYF. The DNA of the CDR3 is TGCGCCAGCAGCACAACCTCGGGGGGGCCCCACGAGCAGTACTTC.

J is TRBJ1-5 and V is TRBV6-5, with D hard to call. V was shortened by 6 bases and J by 3 bases, with 15 bases between the two germline ends. Germline V lookup: CDR1 MNHEY, CDR2 SVGAGI. The CDR3 length is 15 residues. CDR3 region: CASSSRSGNNQPQHF. In nucleotides, the CDR3 is TGTGCCAGCAGCTCTAGGTCGGGAAACAATCAGCCCCAGCATTTT.

The gene calls are TRBV28 and TRBJ2-7; TRBD1 might be the D (6 bases). The germline V and J ends were trimmed by 8 bases and 1 base, with 12 bases remaining between them. The CDR3 covers 13 residues. Germline lookup yields CDR1 MDHEN and CDR2 SYDVKM. In nucleotides, the CDR3 is TGTGCCAGCTCCTCGGGACAATCCTACGAGCAGTACTTC. The encoded protein is CASSSGQSYEQYF.

The chain couples TRBV9 to TRBJ2-1; 8 nucleotides agree with TRBD2. The CDR3 is 16 amino acids. Losses at the gene ends were 0 bases for V and 4 bases for J; bases not matched to a gene: 6. In germline, CDR1 is SGDLS, CDR2 YYNGEE. CDR3 protein: CASSVGGLDVYNEQFF. The CDR3 nucleotides read TGTGCCAGCAGCGTAGGGGGACTAGACGTGTACAATGAGCAGTTCTTC.

The chain recombines TRBV5-1 with TRBJ1-5, with 8 bases aligning to TRBD1. CDR3 length: 15 residues. V dropped 4 bases and J dropped 3; count of bases not matched to a gene: 6. In germline, CDR1 is SGHRS, CDR2 YFSETQ. CDR3 region: CASSPGQGYNQPQHF. The DNA for the CDR3 is TGCGCCAGCAGCCCAGGACAGGGCTACAATCAGCCCCAGCATTTT. Full variable domain (missing parts from reference TRBV5-1 and TRBJ1-5): KAGVTQTPRYLIKTRGQQVTLSCSPISGHRSVSWYQQTPGQGLQFLFEYFSETQRNKGNFPGRFSGRQFSNSRSEMNVSTLELGDSALYLCASSPGQGYNQPQHFGDGTRLSIL.

This chain connects TRBV19 to TRBJ2-1; perhaps TRBD2 as D (5 bases). V lost 4 bases and J lost 4, with 11 bases in between. From germline, CDR1 is LNHDA and CDR2 SQIVND (reference sequence). The CDR3 sequence is 14 residues long. The CDR3 sequence is CASSSILVYNEQFF. CDR3 DNA sequence: TGTGCCAGTAGTAGCATACTAGTTTACAATGAGCAGTTCTTC.

The chain couples TRBV11-2 to TRBJ2-1; 16 positions match TRBD2. CDR1 and CDR2 (germline): SGHAT, FQNNGV. The V segment lost 5 bases and the J segment 4 bases; nucleotides outside the gene matches: 8. The CDR3 is 18 residues long. Here the CDR3 reads CASSPPRGLAGGYNEQFF. CDR3 in DNA: TGTGCCAGCAGCCCGCCGAGGGGACTAGCGGGAGGGTACAATGAGCAGTTCTTC.

The chain employs TRBV27 and TRBJ1-6; 10 nucleotides line up with TRBD1. The germline V gene has CDR1 MNHEY and CDR2 SMNVEV (reference sequence). V shed 5 bases and J 4 bases; nucleotides not matched to a gene: 5. The CDR3 runs 16 residues. This CDR3 is CASSPGDRGYNSPLHF. The CDR3, as DNA: TGTGCCAGCAGTCCAGGGGACAGGGGATATAATTCACCCCTCCACTTT.

The rearrangement joins TRBV11-2 to TRBJ2-7; tentatively, D is TRBD1 (7 bases). The CDR3 is 14 amino acids. Germline values: CDR1 SGHAT, CDR2 FQNNGV. V shed 0 bases and J shed 6 bases, with 12 bases lying between them. Here the CDR3 DNA reads TGTGCCAGCAGCTTAGATCCCAGGGGGGTCGAGCAGTACTTC. This translates into CASSLDPRGVEQYF.

The V and J genes are TRBV9 and TRBJ2-1, with D unclear. V was clipped by 3 bases and J by 4 bases, with 8 bases between them. Looked up from germline, CDR1 is SGDLS and CDR2 is YYNGEE. This CDR3 is 13 amino acids long. The CDR3 here is CASSATLYNEQFF. CDR3 in DNA: TGTGCCAGCAGCGCCACGTTGTACAATGAGCAGTTCTTC.

The chain links TRBV5-6 to TRBJ2-7; the match to TRBD1 covers 11 bases. Germline V lookup: CDR1 SGHDT, CDR2 YYEEEE. This CDR3 region has 14 residues. Trimming removed 4 bases from V and 6 bases from J; junction bases left unmatched: 6. CDR3 amino acids: CASSRTGTGGEQYF. CDR3 DNA sequence: TGTGCCAGCAGCCGGACCGGGACAGGGGGCGAGCAGTACTTC. Using reference TRBV5-6 and TRBJ2-7 for the parts outside the CDR3, the full variable domain is DAGVTQSPTHLIKTRGQQVTLRCSPKSGHDTVSWYQQALGQGPQFIFQYYEEEERQRGNFPDRFSGHQFPNYSSELNVNALLLGDSALYLCASSRTGTGGEQYFGPGTRLTVT.

This chain links TRBV4-1 with TRBJ1-5; D not resolved. Germline values: CDR1 MGHRA, CDR2 YSYEKL. With 1 base removed from V and 2 bases from J, the gap between germline ends came to 12 bases. This CDR3 has 16 amino acids. The CDR3 spells CASSQVPGRGNQPQHF. The DNA of the CDR3 is TGCGCCAGCAGCCAAGTCCCCGGTAGAGGCAATCAGCCCCAGCATTTT.

The V gene is TRBV5-1, the J gene TRBJ2-2, with 10 nucleotides matching TRBD2. V trimming: 0 bases; J trimming: 7 bases; junction bases outside the gene matches: 12. Germline V gene data show CDR1 as SGHRS and CDR2 as YFSETQ. The CDR3 length is 18 residues. This chain's CDR3 is CASSLGVLAGAAGGELFF. As DNA, the CDR3 is TGCGCCAGCAGCTTGGGGGTCCTAGCGGGAGCGGCGGGCGGGGAGCTGTTTTTT. Full variable domain (remainder filled in from reference TRBV5-1 and TRBJ2-2): KAGVTQTPRYLIKTRGQQVTLSCSPISGHRSVSWYQQTPGQGLQFLFEYFSETQRNKGNFPGRFSGRQFSNSRSEMNVSTLELGDSALYLCASSLGVLAGAAGGELFFGEGSRLTVL.

V is TRBV9 and J is TRBJ1-2; TRBD1 matches 9 bases. Germline V gene lookup returns CDR1 SGDLS and CDR2 YYNGEE. The V gene end was trimmed by 3 bases and the J gene end by 2 bases; junction bases not matched to a gene: 8. The CDR3 sequence is 16 residues long. The CDR3 coding sequence is TGTGCCAGCAGCGCCGGACAGGGGCGTTCGAACTATGGCTACACCTTC. It codes for CASSAGQGRSNYGYTF.

This chain connects TRBV28 to TRBJ2-1, with D possibly being TRBD2 (6 bases). This CDR3 region has 15 residues. V was trimmed by 3 bases and J by 9 bases, leaving 18 bases between them. Germline V gene sequence: CDR1 MDHEN, CDR2 SYDVKM. In DNA form, the CDR3 reads TGTGCCAGCAGTTTTTGGAGGGTTCAACAAGGTGAGCAGTTCTTC. Protein sequence: CASSFWRVQQGEQFF. Using reference TRBV28 and TRBJ2-1 for the parts outside the CDR3, the full variable domain is DVKVTQSSRYLVKRTGEKVFLECVQDMDHENMFWYRQDPGLGLRLIYFSYDVKMKEKGDIPEGYSVSREKKERFSLILESASTNQTSMYLCASSFWRVQQGEQFFGPGTRLTVL.

This clone was seen a handful of times. This chain connects TRBV29-1 to TRBJ1-1, with TRBD1 matching over 7 bases. V lost 5 bases and J lost 4; bases outside the gene matches: 7. The germline gives CDR1 SQVTM, CDR2 ANQGSEA. This CDR3 is built from 13 residues. Here the CDR3 reads CSVMTGFGTEAFF. The CDR3 coding sequence is TGCAGCGTTATGACAGGGTTTGGCACTGAAGCTTTCTTT.